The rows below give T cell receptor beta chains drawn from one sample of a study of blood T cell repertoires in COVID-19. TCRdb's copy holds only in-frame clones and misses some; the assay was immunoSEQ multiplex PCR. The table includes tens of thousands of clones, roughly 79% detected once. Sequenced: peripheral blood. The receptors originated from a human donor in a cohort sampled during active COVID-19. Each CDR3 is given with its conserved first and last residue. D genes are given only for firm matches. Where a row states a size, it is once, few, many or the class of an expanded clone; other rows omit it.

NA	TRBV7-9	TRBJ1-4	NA	CASSPGGDGREKLFF	TGTGCCAGCAGCCCGGGGGGTGACGGAAGGGAAAAACTGTTTTTT
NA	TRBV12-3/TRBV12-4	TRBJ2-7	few	CASSFGAGYEQYF	TGTGCCAGCAGTTTTGGGGCCGGCTACGAGCAGTACTTC
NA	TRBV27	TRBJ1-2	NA	CASSLRARGARSEYGYTF	TGTGCCAGCAGTTTAAGGGCGCGGGGGGCCCGCTCTGAATATGGCTACACCTTC
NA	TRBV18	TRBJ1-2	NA	CASSPQGRADTF	TGTGCCAGCTCACCGCAGGGTAGGGCGGACACCTTC
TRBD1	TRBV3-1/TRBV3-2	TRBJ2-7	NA	CASSLSGTGSEQYF	TGTGCCAGCAGCCTTTCCGGGACAGGGAGCGAGCAGTACTTC
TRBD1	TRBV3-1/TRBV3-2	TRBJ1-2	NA	CASSDRGNLNYGYTF	TGTGCCAGCAGCGACAGGGGGAATCTTAACTATGGCTACACCTTC
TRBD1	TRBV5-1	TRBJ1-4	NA	CASSPVGQGYEKLFF	TGCGCCAGCAGCCCTGTGGGACAGGGTTATGAAAAACTGTTTTTT
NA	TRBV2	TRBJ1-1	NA	CASSEWYIWSTEAFF	TGTGCCAGCAGTGAATGGTATATTTGGAGCACTGAAGCTTTCTTT
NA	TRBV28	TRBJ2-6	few	CASSLRQLFSGANVLTF	TGTGCCAGCAGTTTGAGACAACTCTTCTCTGGGGCCAACGTCCTGACTTTC
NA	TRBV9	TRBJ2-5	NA	CASSPRMARETQYF	TGTGCCAGCAGCCCCCGTATGGCCCGTGAGACCCAGTACTTC
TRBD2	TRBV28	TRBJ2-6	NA	CASKRGRSSGANVLTF	TGTGCCAGCAAGCGGGGTAGATCCTCTGGGGCCAACGTCCTGACTTTC
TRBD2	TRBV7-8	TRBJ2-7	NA	CASSFRGGNYEQYF	TGTGCCAGCAGCTTCCGCGGGGGAAACTACGAGCAGTACTTC
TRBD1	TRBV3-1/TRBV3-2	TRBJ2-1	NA	CASSHLPGAGTGYNEQFF	TGTGCCAGCAGCCACCTTCCTGGGGCCGGGACAGGGTACAATGAGCAGTTCTTC
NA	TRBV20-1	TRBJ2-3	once	CSAINTDTQYF	TGCAGTGCTATTAACACAGATACGCAGTATTTT
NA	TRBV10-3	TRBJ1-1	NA	CAVGRTEAFF	TGTGCCGTTGGCCGCACTGAAGCTTTCTTT
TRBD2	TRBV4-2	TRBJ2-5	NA	CASSTEGTSIGETQYF	TGTGCCAGCAGCACCGAGGGGACTAGCATCGGAGAGACCCAGTACTTC
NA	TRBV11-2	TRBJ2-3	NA	CASRLAGTVTDTQYF	TGTGCCAGCAGATTAGCGGGGACAGTCACAGATACGCAGTATTTT
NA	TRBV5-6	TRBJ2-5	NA	CASSLFGEGETQYF	TGTGCCAGCAGCTTGTTCGGTGAGGGAGAGACCCAGTACTTC
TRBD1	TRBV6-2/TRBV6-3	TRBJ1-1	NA	CASSRYTGGHTEAFF	TGTGCCAGCAGCCGCTATACAGGGGGGCACACTGAAGCTTTCTTT
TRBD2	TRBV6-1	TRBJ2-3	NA	CASSESGRTSDTQYF	TGTGCCAGCAGTGAGAGCGGGAGGACTTCAGATACGCAGTATTTT
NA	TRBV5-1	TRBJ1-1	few	CASSRGGNTEAFF	TGCGCCAGCAGCCGAGGTGGGAACACTGAAGCTTTCTTT
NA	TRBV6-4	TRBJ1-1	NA	CASSDSGTQTDSFGNTEAFF	TGTGCCAGCAGTGACTCCGGAACTCAGACGGATAGCTTTGGGAACACTGAAGCTTTCTTT
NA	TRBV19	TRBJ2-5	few	CASREGLRETQYF	TGTGCCAGTAGAGAGGGACTCCGGGAGACCCAGTACTTC
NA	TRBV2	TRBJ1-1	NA	CASLGQAMNTEAFF	TGTGCCAGCTTGGGGCAGGCGATGAACACTGAAGCTTTCTTT
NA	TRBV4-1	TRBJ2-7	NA	CASSQGRGMGNYEQYF	TGCGCCAGCAGCCAAGGGAGAGGGATGGGAAACTACGAGCAGTACTTC
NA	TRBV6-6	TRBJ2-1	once	CASSARGGRGYNEQFF	TGTGCCAGCAGTGCTAGGGGGGGGCGAGGGTACAATGAGCAGTTCTTC
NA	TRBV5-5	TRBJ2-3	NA	CASSLAAGTDTQYF	TGTGCCAGCAGCTTGGCCGCGGGAACAGATACGCAGTATTTT
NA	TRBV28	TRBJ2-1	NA	CASSSSGTGLRGDSFF	TGTGCCAGCAGTTCGTCCGGGACAGGCCTCCGGGGGGACAGTTTCTTC
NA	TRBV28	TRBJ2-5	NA	CASSLIRETQYF	TGTGCCAGCAGTTTAATCCGAGAGACCCAGTACTTC
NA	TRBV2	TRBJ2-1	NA	CAGKGDNNEQFF	TGTGCTGGTAAGGGAGACAACAATGAGCAGTTCTTC
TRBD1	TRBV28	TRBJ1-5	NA	CASSPTGLRQPQHF	TGTGCCAGCAGTCCGACAGGGCTGCGGCAGCCCCAGCATTTT